The rows below give T cell receptor beta chains drawn from one sample of a study of radiotherapy plus CTLA-4 blockade in lung cancer. Some clones are missing from TCRdb's copy, which holds only in-frame ones; the method was immunoSEQ multiplex PCR. The sample carries tens of thousands of clones, approximately 70% recorded once. The sample consisted of peripheral blood, taken from a patient treated with radiotherapy plus ipilimumab. The receptors originated from a human donor with non-small cell lung cancer whose response to radiotherapy plus ipilimumab could not be evaluated. CDR3s include the opening cysteine and the closing phenylalanine or tryptophan. The order of the fields is CDR3 protein, CDR3 DNA, V gene, J gene, clone size, D gene. A D gene is named only where the DNA matches it firmly. The size of a clone is reported for some rows only, either as once, few or many, or as a class for expanded clones.

CDR3aa: CASGLVPSDRAYEQYF
CDR3nt: TGTGCTAGTGGTTTGGTACCCTCGGACAGGGCCTACGAGCAGTACTTC
v_gene: TRBV12-5
j_gene: TRBJ2-7
abundance: NA
d_gene: TRBD1

CDR3aa: CASRQTGGAGGAQHF
CDR3nt: TGTGCCAGTAGGCAAACAGGGGGCGCAGGGGGAGCCCAGCATTTT
v_gene: TRBV19
j_gene: TRBJ1-5
abundance: NA
d_gene: TRBD1

CDR3aa: CASSYVGESQPQHF
CDR3nt: TGTGCCAGCAGTTACGTAGGGGAAAGTCAGCCCCAGCATTTT
v_gene: TRBV6-6
j_gene: TRBJ1-5
abundance: NA
d_gene: NA

CDR3aa: CASNTGLSYEQYF
CDR3nt: TGTGCCAGCAATACAGGGTTATCCTACGAGCAGTACTTC
v_gene: TRBV6-1
j_gene: TRBJ2-7
abundance: once
d_gene: NA

CDR3aa: CASSVETGAVGEQYF
CDR3nt: TGTGCCAGCAGCGTAGAGACAGGGGCCGTGGGTGAGCAGTACTTC
v_gene: TRBV9
j_gene: TRBJ2-7
abundance: NA
d_gene: TRBD1

CDR3aa: CASSPQPGQFYEQYF
CDR3nt: TGTGCCAGCTCACCACAACCGGGACAGTTCTACGAGCAGTACTTC
v_gene: TRBV18
j_gene: TRBJ2-7
abundance: NA
d_gene: TRBD1

CDR3aa: CASSPPASGGTDTQYF
CDR3nt: TGTGCCAGCTCACCACCGGCTAGCGGTGGGACAGATACGCAGTATTTT
v_gene: TRBV18
j_gene: TRBJ2-3
abundance: few
d_gene: TRBD2

CDR3aa: CASSQLPPGWNQPQHF
CDR3nt: TGCGCCAGCAGCCAATTACCCCCGGGGTGGAATCAGCCCCAGCATTTT
v_gene: TRBV4-1
j_gene: TRBJ1-5
abundance: NA
d_gene: NA

CDR3aa: CASSLTGAHYGYTF
CDR3nt: TGTGCCAGCAGCTTAACAGGGGCCCACTATGGCTACACCTTC
v_gene: TRBV7-2
j_gene: TRBJ1-2
abundance: NA
d_gene: TRBD1

CDR3aa: CASSEDRDTEAFF
CDR3nt: TGCGCCAGCAGCGAGGACAGGGACACTGAAGCTTTCTTT
v_gene: TRBV10-1
j_gene: TRBJ1-1
abundance: medium-sized
d_gene: TRBD1

CDR3aa: CASSLGGGIMDTQYF
CDR3nt: TGTGCCAGCAGCTTAGGTGGCGGGATTATGGATACGCAGTATTTT
v_gene: TRBV11-3
j_gene: TRBJ2-3
abundance: NA
d_gene: NA

CDR3aa: CASSPARAQPYEQYF
CDR3nt: TGTGCCAGCAGCCCGGCCAGGGCACAACCCTACGAGCAGTACTTC
v_gene: TRBV7-9
j_gene: TRBJ2-7
abundance: NA
d_gene: NA

CDR3aa: CASSLVSGGAIEQYF
CDR3nt: TGTGCCAGCAGCTTAGTTAGCGGGGGGGCAATTGAGCAGTACTTC
v_gene: TRBV7-2
j_gene: TRBJ2-7
abundance: NA
d_gene: TRBD2

CDR3aa: CASSQDQLEISPEQYF
CDR3nt: TGTGCCAGCAGCCAAGATCAACTGGAGATATCCCCCGAGCAGTACTTC
v_gene: TRBV4-2
j_gene: TRBJ2-7
abundance: NA
d_gene: NA

CDR3aa: CASSRAIQETQYF
CDR3nt: TGCGCCAGCAGCCGGGCCATACAAGAGACCCAGTACTTC
v_gene: TRBV4-1
j_gene: TRBJ2-5
abundance: NA
d_gene: NA

CDR3aa: CASSNLLAGSEAFF
CDR3nt: TGTGCCAGCAGTAACCTGCTGGCGGGGAGTGAAGCTTTCTTT
v_gene: TRBV6-6
j_gene: TRBJ1-1
abundance: NA
d_gene: NA

CDR3aa: CASSRRQETDTQYF
CDR3nt: TGTGCCAGTAGTAGAAGACAGGAGACAGATACGCAGTATTTT
v_gene: TRBV19
j_gene: TRBJ2-3
abundance: once
d_gene: NA

CDR3aa: CASSFEGGVEQYF
CDR3nt: TGCGCCAGCAGCTTCGAGGGGGGGGTGGAGCAGTACTTC
v_gene: TRBV5-1
j_gene: TRBJ2-7
abundance: few
d_gene: NA

CDR3aa: CASRVRQGGEAFF
CDR3nt: TGTGCCAGCAGGGTTAGACAGGGGGGTGAAGCTTTCTTT
v_gene: TRBV27
j_gene: TRBJ1-1
abundance: NA
d_gene: TRBD1

CDR3aa: CASSEYSSNQPQHF
CDR3nt: TGTGCCAGCAGTGAATACAGTTCCAATCAGCCCCAGCATTTT
v_gene: TRBV2
j_gene: TRBJ1-5
abundance: NA
d_gene: NA

CDR3aa: CASSFLNNEQFF
CDR3nt: TGTGCCAGTAGTTTTTTAAACAATGAGCAGTTCTTC
v_gene: TRBV19
j_gene: TRBJ2-1
abundance: NA
d_gene: NA

CDR3aa: CASSINYGGEVAGNTIYF
CDR3nt: TGTGCCAGCAGCATCAATTACGGGGGGGAAGTCGCCGGAAACACCATATATTTT
v_gene: TRBV9
j_gene: TRBJ1-3
abundance: NA
d_gene: NA

CDR3aa: CASSFTDRNTEAFF
CDR3nt: TGTGCCAGCAGCTTCACTGACAGGAACACTGAAGCTTTCTTT
v_gene: TRBV5-4
j_gene: TRBJ1-1
abundance: NA
d_gene: NA

CDR3aa: CAIKEGLDYTEAFF
CDR3nt: TGTGCCATCAAAGAAGGGTTGGACTACACTGAAGCTTTCTTT
v_gene: TRBV5-4
j_gene: TRBJ1-1
abundance: many
d_gene: NA

CDR3aa: CASSPFVSTDTQYF
CDR3nt: TGTGCCAGCAGCCCCTTTGTTAGCACAGATACGCAGTATTTT
v_gene: TRBV6-1
j_gene: TRBJ2-3
abundance: few
d_gene: NA

CDR3aa: CASSVSPHRGGTEAFF
CDR3nt: TGTGCCAGCAGCGTCTCCCCCCATCGGGGGGGCACTGAAGCTTTCTTT
v_gene: TRBV9
j_gene: TRBJ1-1
abundance: NA
d_gene: NA

CDR3aa: CASSLAVDQPQHF
CDR3nt: TGTGCCAGCAGCTTAGCCGTAGATCAGCCCCAGCATTTT
v_gene: TRBV11-2
j_gene: TRBJ1-5
abundance: NA
d_gene: NA

CDR3aa: CASSPPRTGSRSYEQYF
CDR3nt: TGTGCCAGCAGCCCACCCCGGACAGGATCTAGGTCCTACGAGCAGTACTTC
v_gene: TRBV11-2
j_gene: TRBJ2-7
abundance: NA
d_gene: TRBD1

CDR3aa: CASRGTQGPQPQYF
CDR3nt: TGTGCCAGCAGGGGTACACAGGGTCCCCAGCCGCAGTATTTT
v_gene: TRBV27
j_gene: TRBJ2-3
abundance: NA
d_gene: NA